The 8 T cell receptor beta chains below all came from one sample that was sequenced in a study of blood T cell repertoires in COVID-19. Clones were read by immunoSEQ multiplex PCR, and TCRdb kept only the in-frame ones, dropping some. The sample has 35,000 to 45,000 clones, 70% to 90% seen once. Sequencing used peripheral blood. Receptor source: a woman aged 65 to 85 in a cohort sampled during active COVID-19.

CDR3 in amino acids: CASSRQGTEAFF. The DNA for the CDR3 is TGTGCCAGCAGTCGACAGGGGACTGAAGCTTTCTTT. The chain recombines TRBV6-5 with TRBJ1-1; 8 nucleotides align to TRBD1. CDR1 and CDR2 from the germline V gene are MNHEY and SVGAGI. After removal of 5 bases from V and 5 bases from J, the junction contained 1 base not matched to a gene. This CDR3 contains 12 residues.

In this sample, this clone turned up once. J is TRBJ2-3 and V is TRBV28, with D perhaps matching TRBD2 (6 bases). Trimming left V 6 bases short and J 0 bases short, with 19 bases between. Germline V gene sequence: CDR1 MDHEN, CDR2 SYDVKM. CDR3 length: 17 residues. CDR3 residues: CASRVRGGAHSTDTQYF. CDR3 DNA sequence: TGTGCCAGCAGGGTCCGCGGCGGGGCCCATAGCACAGATACGCAGTATTTT. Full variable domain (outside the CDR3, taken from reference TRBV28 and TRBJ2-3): DVKVTQSSRYLVKRTGEKVFLECVQDMDHENMFWYRQDPGLGLRLIYFSYDVKMKEKGDIPEGYSVSREKKERFSLILESASTNQTSMYLCASRVRGGAHSTDTQYFGPGTRLTVL.

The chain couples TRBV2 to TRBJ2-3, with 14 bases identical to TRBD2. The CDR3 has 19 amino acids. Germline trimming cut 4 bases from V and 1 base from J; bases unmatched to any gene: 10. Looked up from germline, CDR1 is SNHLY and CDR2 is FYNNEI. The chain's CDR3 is CASSVPTSGRAGGTDTQYF. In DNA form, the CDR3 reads TGTGCCAGCAGTGTGCCGACTAGCGGGAGGGCCGGGGGCACAGATACGCAGTATTTT.

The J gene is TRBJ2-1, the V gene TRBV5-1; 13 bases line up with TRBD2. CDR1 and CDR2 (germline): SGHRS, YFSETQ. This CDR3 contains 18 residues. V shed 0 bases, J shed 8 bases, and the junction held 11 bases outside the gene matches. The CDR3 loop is CASSLGTSGGILGDEQFF. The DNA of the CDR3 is TGCGCCAGCAGCTTGGGGACTAGCGGGGGTATCCTTGGTGATGAGCAGTTCTTC.

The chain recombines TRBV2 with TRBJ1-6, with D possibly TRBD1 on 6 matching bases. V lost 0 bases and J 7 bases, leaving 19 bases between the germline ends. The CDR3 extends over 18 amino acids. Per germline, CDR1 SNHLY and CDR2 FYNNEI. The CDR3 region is CASSEAEGSGTLNSPLHF. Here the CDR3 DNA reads TGTGCCAGCAGTGAAGCGGAGGGGAGCGGGACATTGAATTCACCCCTCCACTTT.

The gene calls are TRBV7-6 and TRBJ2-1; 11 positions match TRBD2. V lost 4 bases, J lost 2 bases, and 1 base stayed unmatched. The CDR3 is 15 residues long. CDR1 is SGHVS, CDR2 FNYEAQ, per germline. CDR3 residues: CASSSGLAAYNEQFF. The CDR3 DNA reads TGTGCCAGCAGCTCGGGACTAGCGGCCTACAATGAGCAGTTCTTC.

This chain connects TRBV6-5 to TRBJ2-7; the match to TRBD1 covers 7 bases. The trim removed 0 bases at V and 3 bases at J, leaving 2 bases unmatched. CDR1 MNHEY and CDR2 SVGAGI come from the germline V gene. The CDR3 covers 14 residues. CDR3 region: CASSYSGQVYEQYF. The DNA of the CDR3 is TGTGCCAGCAGTTACTCCGGACAGGTCTACGAGCAGTACTTC.

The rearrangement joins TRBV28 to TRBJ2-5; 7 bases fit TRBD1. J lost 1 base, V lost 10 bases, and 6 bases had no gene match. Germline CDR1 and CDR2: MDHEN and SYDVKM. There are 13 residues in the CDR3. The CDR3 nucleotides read TGTGCCACCGCCGCAGGGGGCCAAGAGACCCAGTACTTC. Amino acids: CATAAGGQETQYF. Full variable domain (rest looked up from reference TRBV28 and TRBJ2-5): DVKVTQSSRYLVKRTGEKVFLECVQDMDHENMFWYRQDPGLGLRLIYFSYDVKMKEKGDIPEGYSVSREKKERFSLILESASTNQTSMYLCATAAGGQETQYFGPGTRLLVL.